These T cell receptor beta chains were read from a single sample in a study of shared clonotypes between healthy human individuals. Only in-frame clones appear in the TCRdb table, and some are missing; sequencing was by immunoSEQ multiplex PCR. The table lists about 1.4 million clones, approximately 97% of them singletons. The material sequenced was naive CD4+ T cells sorted from blood. These receptor sequences come from a man in his thirties or forties in good health. The CDR3 runs from the conserved cysteine through the conserved F or W. Fields, in order: D gene, J gene, CDR3 length, clone size, V gene, CDR3 protein, CDR3 DNA. D genes are given only for firm matches. Size values are once, few and many counts, or a class for expanded clones, and some rows have none.

d_gene: .; j_gene: TRBJ1-3; len: 15; abundance: .; v_gene: TRBV2; CDR3aa: CASTTGAGPGNTIYF; CDR3nt: TGTGCCAGCACCACCGGTGCGGGCCCTGGAAACACCATATATTTT
d_gene: TRBD1; j_gene: TRBJ2-3; len: 15; abundance: .; v_gene: TRBV7-9; CDR3aa: CASSLGDRVGDTQYF; CDR3nt: TGTGCCAGCAGCTTAGGCGACAGGGTTGGAGATACGCAGTATTTT
d_gene: .; j_gene: TRBJ2-7; len: 14; abundance: .; v_gene: TRBV5-6; CDR3aa: CASTPLGSSYEQYF; CDR3nt: TGTGCCAGCACCCCCTTGGGGAGCTCCTACGAGCAGTACTTC
d_gene: TRBD2; j_gene: TRBJ2-3; len: 17; abundance: .; v_gene: TRBV18; CDR3aa: CASSPERTSGSSDTQYF; CDR3nt: TGTGCCAGCTCACCAGAAAGAACTAGCGGGAGCTCCGATACGCAGTATTTT
d_gene: TRBD1; j_gene: TRBJ2-5; len: 16; abundance: .; v_gene: TRBV5-1; CDR3aa: CASRSGVDRARLTQYF; CDR3nt: TGCGCCAGCAGGTCAGGGGTTGACAGGGCTAGGCTGACCCAGTACTTC
d_gene: .; j_gene: TRBJ2-2; len: 16; abundance: .; v_gene: TRBV7-8; CDR3aa: CASSFLPRLVTGELFF; CDR3nt: TGTGCCAGCAGCTTCCTTCCGAGACTAGTCACCGGGGAGCTGTTTTTT
d_gene: TRBD1; j_gene: TRBJ2-6; len: 14; abundance: .; v_gene: TRBV19; CDR3aa: CASSDRAGANVLTF; CDR3nt: TGTGCCAGTAGTGACAGGGCTGGGGCCAACGTCCTGACTTTC
d_gene: TRBD1; j_gene: TRBJ1-2; len: 15; abundance: .; v_gene: TRBV7-9; CDR3aa: CASSLARDRGNGYTF; CDR3nt: TGTGCCAGCAGCTTAGCGCGGGACAGGGGTAATGGCTACACCTTC
d_gene: TRBD2; j_gene: TRBJ2-1; len: 18; abundance: .; v_gene: TRBV11-1; CDR3aa: CASSFGLAGGRWQNEQFF; CDR3nt: TGTGCCAGCAGCTTCGGGCTAGCGGGAGGGCGGTGGCAAAATGAGCAGTTCTTC
d_gene: TRBD2; j_gene: TRBJ2-1; len: 14; abundance: .; v_gene: TRBV7-3; CDR3aa: CASSFGRETDEQFF; CDR3nt: TGTGCCAGCAGCTTCGGGCGGGAGACTGATGAGCAGTTCTTC
d_gene: .; j_gene: TRBJ1-2; len: 13; abundance: .; v_gene: TRBV7-9; CDR3aa: CASSLANGYGYTF; CDR3nt: TGTGCCAGCAGCTTAGCAAACGGATATGGCTACACCTTC
d_gene: .; j_gene: TRBJ1-1; len: 15; abundance: .; v_gene: TRBV7-8; CDR3aa: CASSLNQETDSEAFF; CDR3nt: TGTGCCAGCAGCTTAAACCAAGAAACAGACAGTGAAGCTTTCTTT
d_gene: .; j_gene: TRBJ1-2; len: 15; abundance: .; v_gene: TRBV5-4; CDR3aa: CASSTGQIPNYGYTF; CDR3nt: TGTGCCAGCAGCACAGGACAGATCCCTAACTATGGCTACACCTTC
d_gene: .; j_gene: TRBJ2-5; len: 13; abundance: .; v_gene: TRBV6-5; CDR3aa: CASSYSHQETQYF; CDR3nt: TGTGCCAGCAGTTACTCCCACCAAGAGACCCAGTACTTC
d_gene: TRBD1; j_gene: TRBJ2-7; len: 15; abundance: once; v_gene: TRBV18; CDR3aa: CASSPRTGGSYEQYF; CDR3nt: TGTGCCAGCTCGCCCCGGACAGGGGGATCCTACGAGCAGTACTTC
d_gene: .; j_gene: TRBJ2-3; len: 15; abundance: .; v_gene: TRBV9; CDR3aa: CASSVVAASTDTQYF; CDR3nt: TGTGCCAGCAGCGTAGTAGCGGCCAGCACAGATACGCAGTATTTT
d_gene: TRBD2; j_gene: TRBJ2-1; len: 16; abundance: .; v_gene: TRBV6-5; CDR3aa: CASSYSRLAVNNEQFF; CDR3nt: TGTGCCAGCAGTTACTCTCGACTAGCCGTCAACAATGAGCAGTTCTTC
d_gene: TRBD2; j_gene: TRBJ2-5; len: 16; abundance: once; v_gene: TRBV5-4; CDR3aa: CASSLAGLAGKETQYF; CDR3nt: TGTGCCAGCAGCTTGGCCGGGCTAGCGGGAAAAGAGACCCAGTACTTC
d_gene: .; j_gene: TRBJ2-7; len: 12; abundance: .; v_gene: TRBV18; CDR3aa: CASSPNVYEQYF; CDR3nt: TGTGCCAGCTCACCTAACGTCTACGAGCAGTACTTC
d_gene: .; j_gene: TRBJ2-2; len: 13; abundance: .; v_gene: TRBV5-4; CDR3aa: CASSLAMRGELFF; CDR3nt: TGTGCCAGCAGCTTGGCCATGCGGGGGGAGCTGTTTTTT
d_gene: .; j_gene: TRBJ2-1; len: 15; abundance: .; v_gene: TRBV27; CDR3aa: CASSLPSGASDEQFF; CDR3nt: TGTGCCAGCAGTTTACCTTCGGGGGCTAGCGATGAGCAGTTCTTC
d_gene: .; j_gene: TRBJ2-3; len: 16; abundance: .; v_gene: TRBV5-1; CDR3aa: CASSRGAAGSTDTQYF; CDR3nt: TGCGCCAGCAGCCGAGGCGCTGCGGGAAGCACAGATACGCAGTATTTT
d_gene: .; j_gene: TRBJ2-3; len: 15; abundance: .; v_gene: TRBV9; CDR3aa: CASSVTVTRTDTQYF; CDR3nt: TGTGCCAGCAGCGTAACCGTAACACGCACAGATACGCAGTATTTT
d_gene: .; j_gene: TRBJ1-2; len: 14; abundance: .; v_gene: TRBV28; CDR3aa: CASSEQGTNYGYTF; CDR3nt: TGTGCCAGCAGTGAACAGGGCACTAACTATGGCTACACCTTC
d_gene: TRBD1; j_gene: TRBJ2-2; len: 17; abundance: .; v_gene: TRBV18; CDR3aa: CASSPLGQVRNTGELFF; CDR3nt: TGTGCCAGCTCACCCCTCGGACAGGTCCGGAACACCGGGGAGCTGTTTTTT
d_gene: .; j_gene: TRBJ1-1; len: 15; abundance: once; v_gene: TRBV7-2; CDR3aa: CASSLFPGKDTEAFF; CDR3nt: TGTGCCAGCAGCTTATTTCCGGGAAAGGACACTGAAGCTTTCTTT
d_gene: .; j_gene: TRBJ2-1; len: 13; abundance: once; v_gene: TRBV4-3; CDR3aa: CASSQAAGQEQFF; CDR3nt: TGCGCCAGCAGCCAAGCCGCAGGACAGGAGCAGTTCTTC
d_gene: TRBD1; j_gene: TRBJ1-5; len: 16; abundance: .; v_gene: TRBV27; CDR3aa: CASSSHRGVGNQPQHF; CDR3nt: TGTGCCAGCAGTTCGCACAGGGGAGTTGGCAATCAGCCCCAGCATTTT
d_gene: .; j_gene: TRBJ2-1; len: 16; abundance: .; v_gene: TRBV5-4; CDR3aa: CASSWSTVGSYNEQFF; CDR3nt: TGTGCCAGCAGCTGGTCCACCGTGGGCTCCTACAATGAGCAGTTCTTC
d_gene: .; j_gene: TRBJ2-3; len: 13; abundance: .; v_gene: TRBV28; CDR3aa: CASSFRGRTAQYF; CDR3nt: TGTGCCAGCAGTTTTAGGGGGAGAACGGCGCAGTATTTT
d_gene: .; j_gene: TRBJ1-5; len: 13; abundance: .; v_gene: TRBV27; CDR3aa: CASRPTGHQPQHF; CDR3nt: TGTGCCAGCAGACCGACAGGACATCAGCCCCAGCATTTT
d_gene: TRBD1; j_gene: TRBJ1-5; len: 18; abundance: .; v_gene: TRBV5-6; CDR3aa: CASSLKGTGVLSNQPQHF; CDR3nt: TGTGCCAGCAGCTTGAAAGGGACAGGGGTACTTAGCAATCAGCCCCAGCATTTT
d_gene: .; j_gene: TRBJ2-3; len: 13; abundance: .; v_gene: TRBV10-3; CDR3aa: CAISEVPRDTQYF; CDR3nt: TGTGCCATCAGTGAGGTCCCACGGGATACGCAGTATTTT
d_gene: TRBD1; j_gene: TRBJ1-1; len: 16; abundance: .; v_gene: TRBV18; CDR3aa: CASSPTGQGYNTEAFF; CDR3nt: TGTGCCAGCTCACCAACGGGACAGGGCTATAACACTGAAGCTTTCTTT